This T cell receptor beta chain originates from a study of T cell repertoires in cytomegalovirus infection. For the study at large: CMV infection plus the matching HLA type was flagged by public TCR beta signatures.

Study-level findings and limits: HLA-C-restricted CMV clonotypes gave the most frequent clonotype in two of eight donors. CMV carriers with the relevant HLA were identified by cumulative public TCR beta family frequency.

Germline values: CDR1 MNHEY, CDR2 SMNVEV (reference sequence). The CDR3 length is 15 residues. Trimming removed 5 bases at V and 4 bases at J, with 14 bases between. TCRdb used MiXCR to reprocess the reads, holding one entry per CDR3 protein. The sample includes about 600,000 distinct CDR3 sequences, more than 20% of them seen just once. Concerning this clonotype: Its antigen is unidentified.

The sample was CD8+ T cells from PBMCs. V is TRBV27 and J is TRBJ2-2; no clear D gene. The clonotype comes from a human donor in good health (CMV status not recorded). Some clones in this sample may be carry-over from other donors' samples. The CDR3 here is CASSLGFLSTGELFF. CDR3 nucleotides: TGTGCCAGCAGTCTGGGGTTTCTTTCCACCGGGGAGCTGTTTTTT.